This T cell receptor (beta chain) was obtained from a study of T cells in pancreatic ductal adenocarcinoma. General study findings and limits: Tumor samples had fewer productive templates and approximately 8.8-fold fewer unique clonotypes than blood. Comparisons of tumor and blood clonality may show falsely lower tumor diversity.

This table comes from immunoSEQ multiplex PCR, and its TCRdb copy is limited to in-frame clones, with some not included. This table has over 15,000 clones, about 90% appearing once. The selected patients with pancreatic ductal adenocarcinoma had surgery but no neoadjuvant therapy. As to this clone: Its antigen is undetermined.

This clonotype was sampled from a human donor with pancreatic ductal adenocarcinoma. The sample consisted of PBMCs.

For the CDR3, the DNA is TGCGCCAGCATTGGGGCCAGTCCGTATTATGGGGACACTGAAGCTTTCTTT. It translates to CASIGASPYYGDTEAFF. The rearrangement uses TRBV10-1 and TRBJ1-1, with a weak D call TRBD1 (5 bases). Germline V lookup: CDR1 WNHNN, CDR2 SYGVQD (reference sequence). V lost 7 bases and J lost 3, with 24 bases in between. The CDR3 extends over 17 amino acids.